This T cell receptor beta chain appears in the sequencing data of a study of blood T cell repertoires in COVID-19. Study at large: From the United States, Italy and Spain came samples of acute and convalescent COVID-19. Sample material is recorded as cDNA or gDNA derived from T cells, B-cell-depleted T cells, or PBMCs.

CDR1 is SGHNT, CDR2 YYREEE, per germline (reference sequence). The CDR3 runs to 14 residues. Between the trimmed V and J ends, which lost 4 bases and 1 base, there was a span of 11 bases. Authors' data handling: Reference gene primer amplification yielded estimated nucleated cell counts. Sequencing was performed with immunoSEQ multiplex PCR; in TCRdb, only in-frame clones are kept and a portion is missing. That table gives V, J and clone size, and the DNA gave D and trimming. Counted here are about 220,000 clones, 70% to 85% occurring once; the ten biggest clones make up over 2%. This clone came up a few times.

Sequences were obtained from peripheral blood. The chain links TRBV5-4 to TRBJ1-1; the D is unclear. The clonotype was recovered from a man aged 35 to 55 who had recovered from COVID-19. CDR3 DNA: TGTGCCAGCAGCGACACCGGAGGGAACACTGAAGCTTTCTTT. Amino acid sequence: CASSDTGGNTEAFF.